Below, 12 T cell receptor beta chains from the same sample are listed, as sequenced in a study of regulatory dendritic cells for organ transplantation. Sorted subsets were CFSE-labeled and cultured approximately 5 days with allogeneic dendritic cells. No cognate antigen is known for these TCRs. The repertoire was sequenced with immunoSEQ multiplex PCR; TCRdb's copy has only in-frame clones and lacks some. The sample consists of around 21,000 clones, 85% of them appearing once. Sequencing was done on a sample of naive CD4+ T cells from blood cultured with dendritic cells. Subset described: CD45RA+ naive T cells. The source is a human donor in good health.

The chain has TRBV7-2 and TRBJ1-5; D uncertain. The V end was cut by 6 bases, the J end by 5 bases, with 11 bases between. The CDR3 is 13 residues long. Germline loops: CDR1 SGHTA, CDR2 FQGNSA. The CDR3 reads CASRYRWDQPQHF. The CDR3 bases are TGTGCCAGCAGGTACAGATGGGATCAGCCCCAGCATTTT.

This rearrangement joins TRBV27 to TRBJ1-1; D is perhaps TRBD1 (5 bases). The CDR3 has 15 residues. Trimming removed 1 base from V and 1 base from J, with 10 bases in between. CDR1 is MNHEY, CDR2 SMNVEV, per germline (reference sequence). The CDR3 coding sequence is TGTGCCAGCAGTTTATGGAGGGGAGCGAACACTGAAGCTTTCTTT. It encodes CASSLWRGANTEAFF.

This clone is a singleton in its sample. This rearrangement joins TRBV7-9 to TRBJ2-4; 12 bases fit TRBD2. Unmatched junction bases numbered 7, after V lost 4 bases and J lost 3 bases. From germline, CDR1 is SEHNR and CDR2 FQNEAQ (reference sequence). The CDR3 extends over 17 amino acids. The CDR3 sequence: CASSSLAGGPVKNIQYF. The CDR3 DNA sequence: TGTGCCAGCAGCTCCCTAGCGGGAGGGCCTGTCAAAAACATTCAGTACTTC.

The rearrangement joins TRBV10-3 to TRBJ2-5; 13 nucleotides align to TRBD2. With 7 bases clipped from V and 1 base from J, the junction kept 18 bases outside the gene matches. CDR1 and CDR2 from the germline V gene are ENHRY and SYGVKD. This CDR3 region has 20 residues. The CDR3 DNA reads as TGTGCCATCATTCACAACCATGGGACTAGCGGGGCGCCTCCCCAAGAGACCCAGTACTTC. Translating it yields CAIIHNHGTSGAPPQETQYF.

The chain uses TRBV19 and TRBJ2-6; no clear D gene. CDR1 and CDR2 from the germline V gene are LNHDA and SQIVND (reference sequence). V shed 3 bases and J shed 0 bases, with 6 bases lying between them. This CDR3 has 15 amino acids. The CDR3 protein is CASSMQSSGANVLTF. CDR3 sequence (DNA): TGTGCCAGTAGTATGCAGAGCTCTGGGGCCAACGTCCTGACTTTC.

V usage is TRBV19 and J usage is TRBJ1-2; D remains ambiguous. The V end was cut by 5 bases, the J end by 6 bases, with 10 bases between. Germline CDR1 is LNHDA and CDR2 is SQIVND (reference sequence). The CDR3 spans 12 residues. The CDR3 region has the DNA TGTGCCAGTAGTCCCTACCGGCATGGCTACACCTTC. It is translated as CASSPYRHGYTF.

V is TRBV5-8 and J is TRBJ2-2, with TRBD1 matching 8 bases. Germline loops: CDR1 SGHTS, CDR2 YDEGEE. This CDR3 is 16 amino acids long. The ends lost 5 bases at V and 1 base at J; junction bases unmatched: 7. The CDR3 DNA sequence: TGTGCCAGCAGGCTACGGGGGACAGGGAACACCGGGGAGCTGTTTTTT. Protein product: CASRLRGTGNTGELFF.

The chain is built from TRBV5-5 and TRBJ1-5; 12 bases fit TRBD1. This CDR3 spans 17 amino acids. Germline assignment: CDR1 SGHKS and CDR2 YYEKEE (reference sequence). The ends lost 5 bases at V and 5 bases at J; junction bases unmatched: 11. The CDR3 sequence: CASRGGQGAYLDQPQHF. As DNA, the CDR3 is TGTGCCAGCAGAGGGGGACAGGGGGCGTATCTTGATCAGCCCCAGCATTTT.

This rearrangement joins TRBV18 to TRBJ2-5, with a weak D call TRBD2 (6 bases). The germline V gene encodes CDR1 KGHSH and CDR2 LQKENI. Trimming stripped 3 bases from V and 2 bases from J, with 10 bases between. This CDR3 is 14 amino acids long. CDR3 protein: CASSPIGGQETQYF. The CDR3 nucleotides are TGTGCCAGCTCACCTATCGGGGGTCAAGAGACCCAGTACTTC.

This clone turned up a few times. This sequence joins TRBV6-6 and TRBJ1-3; D unclear. The V end lost 3 bases, the J end lost 7 bases, and 13 bases lay between the germline ends. CDR1 and CDR2 (germline): MNHNY, SVGAGI (reference sequence). The CDR3 has 14 residues. Here the CDR3 DNA reads TGTGCCAGCAGTTATAACCCTTTCGGGAACACCATATATTTT. This sequence encodes CASSYNPFGNTIYF.

The CDR3 DNA reads as TGCGCCAGCAGCTTGGAGGGGGCGGACACCGGGGAGCTGTTTTTT. Its protein is CASSLEGADTGELFF. This chain connects TRBV5-1 to TRBJ2-2; 7 bases agree with TRBD1. The CDR3 is made up of 15 amino acids. Germline CDR1 is SGHRS and CDR2 is YFSETQ. With V trimmed by 0 bases and J by 3 bases, 2 bases remained unmatched.

The chain links TRBV9 to TRBJ2-5; 8 bases map to TRBD1. The CDR3 is 15 amino acids. Unmatched junction bases numbered 7, after V lost 4 bases and J lost 2 bases. Germline V gives CDR1 SGDLS, CDR2 YYNGEE. The CDR3 nucleotides read TGTGCCAGCAGCCCCGGGGACAGGCCTCAAGAGACCCAGTACTTC. It encodes CASSPGDRPQETQYF.